The 18 T cell receptor beta chains below were found in one sample sequenced in a study of CD8+CD57+ T cells in acquired aplastic anemia. TCR beta VDJ and CDR3 were profiled, and genomic DNA was the template. Each CDR3 protein gets one entry after TCRdb re-called the reads with MiXCR. The sample has approximately 260,000 distinct CDR3 sequences; approximately 79% are singletons. Patients included in sequencing had previously demonstrated CD8+CD57+ cell expansion by flow cytometry. The sequenced material came from sorted CD4+, CD8+, or CD8+CD57+ T cells (not recorded which) from PBMCs. The receptors were gathered from a human donor with aplastic anemia.

The chain recombines TRBV7-8 with TRBJ1-1, with D unresolved. This CDR3 contains 15 residues. Trimming pared 0 bases from V and 13 bases from J, leaving 21 bases between. Germline V gene sequence: CDR1 SGHVS, CDR2 FQNEAQ. The CDR3 DNA reads TGTGCCAGCAGCTTAGCGGGAGGTCCCTATAGTGAGTATTTCTTT. As protein: CASSLAGGPYSEYFF.

The chain links TRBV19 to TRBJ2-3; D gene uncertain. The CDR3 is made up of 14 amino acids. Germline V CDR1 and CDR2: LNHDA, SQIVND (reference sequence). Between the trimmed V and J ends, which lost 7 bases and 4 bases, there was a span of 15 bases. The CDR3: CASNMVFGPDTQYF. CDR3 nucleotides: TGTGCCAGTAACATGGTTTTTGGACCAGATACGCAGTATTTT. The full variable domain, completed using reference TRBV19 and TRBJ2-3, is DGGITQSPKYLFRKEGQNVTLSCEQNLNHDAMYWYRQDPGQGLRLIYYSQIVNDFQKGDIAEGYSVSREKKESFPLTVTSAQKNPTAFYLCASNMVFGPDTQYFGPGTRLTVL.

This clonotype was detected once. The V gene is TRBV7-2, the J gene TRBJ2-7, with D perhaps matching TRBD1 (6 bases). Trimming took off 5 bases at V and 7 bases at J, with 18 bases between the two ends. Germline V gives CDR1 SGHTA, CDR2 FQGNSA. The CDR3 has 14 residues. CDR3 nucleotides: TGTGCCAGCAGCCAAGGACAGATCCTCTTGGAGCAGTACTTC. As protein: CASSQGQILLEQYF.

The chain is built from TRBV5-4 and TRBJ1-4, with 12 bases lining up with TRBD1. The germline CDR1 and CDR2 sequences are SGHNT and YYREEE (reference sequence). Trimming removed 4 bases from V and 6 bases from J; junction bases left unmatched: 7. The CDR3 runs 16 residues. The CDR3 bases are TGTGCCAGCAGCATGGGACAGGGGGCTAGAGATGAAAAACTGTTTTTT. Encoded protein: CASSMGQGARDEKLFF.

The chain joins TRBV15 to TRBJ2-7, with a possible D match to TRBD2 (6 bases). The V end lost 5 bases, the J end lost 0 bases, and 11 bases lay between the germline ends. CDR3 length equals 14 residues. CDR1 is LNHNV and CDR2 is YYDKDF in the germline V gene (reference sequence). The CDR3: CATSGRGCSYEQYV. For the CDR3, the DNA is TGTGCCACCAGCGGCCGGGGGTGCTCCTACGAGCAGTACGTC.

The rearrangement joins TRBV29-1 to TRBJ2-7, with D possibly TRBD1 on 5 matching bases. Trimming took 4 bases from V and 1 from J, leaving 8 bases between them. Looked up from germline, CDR1 is SQVTM and CDR2 is ANQGSEA. This CDR3 is built from 12 residues. CDR3 region: CSVGQGSYEQYF. CDR3 in DNA: TGCAGCGTTGGCCAGGGATCCTACGAGCAGTACTTC.

In regard to this clonotype: The junction differs from germline at one of its ends, possibly a read error. The chain joins TRBV7-9 to TRBJ2-5, with a possible D match to TRBD2 (6 bases). The CDR3 is made up of 14 amino acids. Germline lookup yields CDR1 SEHNR and CDR2 FQNEAQ (reference sequence). CDR3: CASGIFTRGTYNEF. DNA of the CDR3: TGTGCCAGCGGCATATTTACGCGGGGAACCTACAATGAGTTC.

This clonotype was recorded a few times. Likely a read error: the CDR3 ends without its conserved phenylalanine or tryptophan. This sequence joins TRBV7-8 and TRBJ2-3, with unresolved D. The J call may be wrong; the DNA end is better matched by TRBJ1-5. The germline V gene encodes CDR1 SGHVS and CDR2 FQNEAQ. The length of the CDR3 is 13 residues. The CDR3: CASSLAGGPDQHY. In DNA, the CDR3 is TGTGCCAGCAGCTTAGCGGGAGGTCCCGATCAGCATTAT.

This clonotype has just one count. This chain joins TRBV2 and TRBJ2-3; TRBD2 agrees at 10 bases. The V gene end was trimmed by 10 bases and the J gene end by 4 bases; junction bases not matched to a gene: 17. Germline V gene data show CDR1 as SNHLY and CDR2 as FYNNEI. The CDR3 runs 17 residues. CDR3 residues: CATPAGTSVRGPDTQYF. The CDR3 DNA sequence: TGTGCCACACCAGCGGGGACTAGCGTCAGGGGCCCAGATACGCAGTATTTT.

Concerning this clonotype itself: An end of the junction does not agree with germline; a read error may underlie this. The chain links TRBV7-8 to TRBJ2-3; possibly TRBD1 for D (6 bases). This CDR3 spans 13 amino acids. Germline CDR1 and CDR2: SGHVS and FQNEAQ. The CDR3 here is CASSDAGAADYDF. The CDR3 DNA sequence: TGTGCCAGCAGCGACGCAGGGGCCGCCGACTATGATTTC.

The V gene is TRBV2, the J gene TRBJ1-5; perhaps TRBD1 as D (6 bases). The CDR3 sequence is 13 residues long. From germline, CDR1 is SNHLY and CDR2 FYNNEI. The V end was cut by 8 bases, the J end by 13 bases, with 21 bases between. The CDR3 sequence is CASGVRGNQTQHF. The CDR3 DNA sequence: TGTGCCAGCGGTGTCAGGGGCAATCAGACGCAGCATTTT.

This clonotype was seen only once. The chain recombines TRBV7-3 with TRBJ2-3; tentatively, D is TRBD2 (6 bases). The germline gives CDR1 SGHTA, CDR2 FQGTGA. The CDR3 runs to 15 residues. With 5 bases removed from V and 5 bases from J, the gap between germline ends came to 17 bases. CDR3 protein: CASSIRRGGVDTQYF. The CDR3 bases are TGTGCCAGCAGCATAAGGCGAGGCGGGGTAGATACGCAGTATTTT.

CDR3 residues: CASSVGQGGGGYTF. The CDR3 coding sequence is TGTGCCAGCAGCGTGGGACAGGGGGGTGGCGGCTACACCTTC. The J gene is TRBJ1-2, the V gene TRBV5-5; 11 bases are shared with TRBD1. The CDR3 runs to 14 residues. Germline trimming cut 4 bases from V and 8 bases from J; bases unmatched to any gene: 7. Germline lookup yields CDR1 SGHKS and CDR2 YYEKEE (reference sequence).

The CDR3 loop reads CASSFAGGAETQEQFF. In DNA form, the CDR3 reads TGTGCCAGCAGCTTTGCGGGAGGTGCCGAGACGCAGGAGCAGTTCTTC. The V call is TRBV7-8, the J call TRBJ2-1; 8 bases are shared with TRBD2. This CDR3 region has 16 residues. V shed 3 bases and J 10 bases; nucleotides not matched to a gene: 14. Germline CDR1 and CDR2: SGHVS and FQNEAQ.

The chain couples TRBV7-2 to TRBJ2-5; D uncertain. Germline CDR1 reads SGHTA; CDR2 reads FQGNSA. The CDR3 has 15 amino acids. The V gene lost 2 bases and the J gene lost 14 bases, with 24 bases spanning the gap. In nucleotides, the CDR3 is TGTGCCAGCAGCTTAATCTCCTCCACTGGAGAGATCTTCTACTTC. Translation: CASSLISSTGEIFYF.

On this clonotype: The junction differs from germline at one of its ends, possibly a read error. This chain joins TRBV7-3 and TRBJ2-5; D is undetermined. The CDR3 covers 12 residues. Looked up from germline, CDR1 is SGHTA and CDR2 is FQGTGA. DNA for the CDR3: TGTGCCGCTCGGGTCGCTAGTGAGACACTGAACTTC. Protein product: CAARVASETLNF.

As concerns this clonotype: The CDR3 carries no conserved terminal phenylalanine or tryptophan, so it likely arises from a read error. The chain uses TRBV7-9 and TRBJ1-1, with a weak D call TRBD1 (5 bases). Germline loops: CDR1 SEHNR, CDR2 FQNEAQ (reference sequence). This CDR3 region has 13 residues. CDR3 coding DNA: TGTGCCAGCATCATCGGGGGAAACGCTGAGGCTTTCTAT. Translation: CASIIGGNAEAFY.

A note on this clonotype: The missing conserved phenylalanine or tryptophan at the end of this CDR3 makes a read error likely. No DNA is shown, since the ends of the CDR3 on it are uncertain; the CDR3 is the one TCRdb lists. This sequence joins TRBV7-8 and TRBJ2-1; no DNA check was done on the table's D call, TRBD1. Including both end residues, the CDR3 is 13 amino acids long. The germline V gene has CDR1 SGHVS and CDR2 FQNEAQ. The CDR3 is CASSEGGIHDKQY.